This TCR beta chain originates from a study of cytomegalovirus exposure and HLA in healthy donors. Findings and caveats of the study: Rare TCR sequences predominated, though certain public TCRs were found in many donors.

The PCR made use of 60 Vbeta and 13 Jbeta primers. Sequencing was performed with immunoSEQ multiplex PCR; in TCRdb, only in-frame clones are kept and a portion is missing. The sample lists tens of thousands of clones, about 80% seen once, with 3.5% to 4% in the top ten. In regard to this clone: What it binds is not known.

Trimming took 0 bases from V and 5 from J, leaving 4 bases between them. This CDR3 spans 13 amino acids. The V gene's germline CDR1 is LNHDA and CDR2 SQIVND (reference sequence). The receptor comes from a woman between 40 and 55 years old in good health and CMV-seronegative. J is TRBJ2-2 and V is TRBV19; D gene unclear. Sequenced sample: PBMCs. The CDR3: CASSIDGTGELFF. The CDR3 DNA reads TGTGCCAGTAGTATAGACGGGACCGGGGAGCTGTTTTTT.